This T cell receptor beta chain emerged from a study of Ad26.COV2.S vaccination and SARS-CoV-2 variants. About the research overall: Doses of Ad26.COV2.S were injected into muscle once or twice, 56 days apart.

The assay was immunoSEQ multiplex PCR, and TCRdb's table has in-frame clones only and misses some. The profile shows around 370,000 clones, around 84% of them singletons. Per the germline V gene, CDR1 is GTSNPN and CDR2 is SVGIG (reference sequence). This CDR3 has 13 residues. Losses at the gene ends were 3 bases for V and 1 base for J; bases not matched to a gene: 1. The treatment here: about 20 received Ad26.COV2.S at low or high dose, single or two shots; roughly 5 received placebo; per-sample allocation not given. Collection of samples fell on day 63 after the first vaccine or placebo injection. Wuhan-strain SARS-CoV-2 spike was expressed by the Ad26 vector that made up the vaccine. Study findings and constraints: For non-spike TCRs, breadth in vaccine recipients resembled that in placebo recipients. While placebo recipients had lower spike-specific TCR breadth, vaccine recipients had more.

Details on this clone: Its antigen is unidentified.

The sequencing used peripheral blood, collected in a trial of Ad26.COV2.S vaccine versus placebo. The J gene is TRBJ1-1, the V gene TRBV30, with 8 bases lining up with TRBD1. The origin of this receptor is a person between 18 and 65 years old who received the Ad26.COV2.S COVID-19 vaccine or a placebo. The CDR3 is CAWRQGENTEAFF. The CDR3 bases are TGTGCCTGGAGACAGGGGGAGAACACTGAAGCTTTCTTT.